This is a list of T cell receptor beta chains from one sample in a study of post-analysis software for immune sequencing data. TCRdb recomputed calls from the PCR reads with MiXCR, one row per CDR3 protein. Of more than 450,000 distinct CDR3 sequences listed, around a third are singletons. The specimen was blood. The source is a girl under 18 with multiple sclerosis. CDR3s include the opening cysteine and the closing phenylalanine or tryptophan. D genes are given only for firm matches. Only some rows state a clone size, as once, few, many or a class for expanded clones.

D,V,size,J,DNA,CDR3
-,TRBV11-2,-,TRBJ1-1,TGTGCCAGCAGCTCACAGGGTCACACTGAAGCTTTCTTT,CASSSQGHTEAFF
-,TRBV15,-,TRBJ2-3,TGTGCCACCAGCAGCGGGACGGACCCTGATACGCAGTATTTT,CATSSGTDPDTQYF
TRBD1,TRBV9,once,TRBJ1-4,TGTGCCAGCAGCGTAGGACAGGGTAATGAAAAACTGTTTTTT,CASSVGQGNEKLFF
-,TRBV7-6,few,TRBJ1-1,TGTGCCAGCAGCCAAAAACCCCGACACTTAGCTTTCTTT,CASSQKPRHLAFF
-,TRBV7-9,few,TRBJ1-2,TGTGCCAGCAGCTTAGAGTCCGGACAAGGGGGCTACACCTTC,CASSLESGQGGYTF
TRBD1,TRBV18,few,TRBJ1-5,TGTGCCAGCTCGGGGACAGGGGCTAATCAGCCCCAGCATTTT,CASSGTGANQPQHF
-,TRBV20-1,-,TRBJ1-2,TGCAGTGCTAGAGATCGGTCAGGAGCTAACTATGGCTACACCTTC,CSARDRSGANYGYTF
TRBD1,TRBV5-5,-,TRBJ1-2,TGTGCCAGCAGCTTGGAGGACAGGCAAAGCTATGGCTACACCTTC,CASSLEDRQSYGYTF
-,TRBV7-2,few,TRBJ2-1,TGTGCCAGCAGCTCCCACCCCGGACAGCCTGAGGACAATGAGCAGTTCTTC,CASSSHPGQPEDNEQFF
-,TRBV7-9,-,TRBJ1-5,TGTGCCAGCAGCCCCGGGACGGCACTGTACAATCAGCCCCAGCATTTT,CASSPGTALYNQPQHF
-,TRBV20-1,-,TRBJ2-3,TGCAGTGCTAGATCCGACGGACCGGATACGCAGTATTTT,CSARSDGPDTQYF
-,TRBV4-1,once,TRBJ1-5,TGCGCCAGCAGCCAGGCCTATAGCAATCAGCCCCAGCATTTT,CASSQAYSNQPQHF
TRBD1,TRBV7-9,-,TRBJ1-4,TGTGCCAGCAGCTTTCGGACAGGGCGGGATGAAAAACTGTTTTTT,CASSFRTGRDEKLFF
TRBD2,TRBV4-1,many,TRBJ2-5,TGCGCCAGCAGCCTGCGGGACTATAGACAAGAGACCCAGTACTTC,CASSLRDYRQETQYF
-,TRBV20-1,few,TRBJ2-7,TGCAGTGCTAGAGATATACAGGCCCTCAGCTCCTACGAGCAGTACTTC,CSARDIQALSSYEQYF
-,TRBV2,few,TRBJ2-3,TGTGCCACCTCGGGGCGGGGCACAGGGACGCAGTATTTT,CATSGRGTGTQYF
-,TRBV29-1,-,TRBJ1-1,TGCAGCGGGCTTGGGGGGGGCACTGAAGCTTTCTTT,CSGLGGGTEAFF
-,TRBV4-1,-,TRBJ2-3,TGCGCCAGCAGCCAAGAAAGAGCTGGCGGAGATACGCAGTATTTT,CASSQERAGGDTQYF
-,TRBV28,few,TRBJ2-7,TGTGCCTCCAACTCGAAACGGGCGGTGAGCTCCTACGAGCAGTACTTC,CASNSKRAVSSYEQYF